Reported below is one T cell receptor beta chain. The sample belongs to a study of cytomegalovirus exposure and HLA in healthy donors. Trimming shortened V by 3 bases and J by 6 bases, and 14 bases separated the two germline ends. The CDR3 has 14 amino acids. CDR1 and CDR2 (germline): SEHNR, FQNEAQ (reference sequence). The study ran its PCR with 60 Vbeta and 13 Jbeta primers. Assay: immunoSEQ multiplex PCR; the TCRdb copy retains only in-frame clones and omits some. The repertoire consists of 150,000 to 200,000 clones, with about 80% occurring once and the leading ten covering under 2.5%. This TCR was recovered from a woman aged 25 to 45 in good health and CMV-seronegative. The gene calls are TRBV7-9 and TRBJ1-1, with D tentatively TRBD1 (5 bases). Specimen: PBMCs. The CDR3 is CASSLGPLASEAFF. CDR3 nucleotides: TGTGCCAGCAGCTTGGGGCCCCTTGCGTCTGAAGCTTTCTTT.